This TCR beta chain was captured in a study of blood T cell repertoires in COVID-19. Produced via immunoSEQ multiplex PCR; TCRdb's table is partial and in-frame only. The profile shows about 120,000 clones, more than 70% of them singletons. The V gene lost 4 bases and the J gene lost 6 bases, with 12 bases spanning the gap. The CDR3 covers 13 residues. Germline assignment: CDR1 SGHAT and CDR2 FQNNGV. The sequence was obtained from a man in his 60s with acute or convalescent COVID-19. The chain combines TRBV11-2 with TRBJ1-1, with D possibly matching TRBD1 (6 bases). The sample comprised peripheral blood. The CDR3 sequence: CASSSTDSPEAFF. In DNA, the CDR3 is TGTGCCAGCAGCTCAACGGACAGCCCTGAAGCTTTCTTT. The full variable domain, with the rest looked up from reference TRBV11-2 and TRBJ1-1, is EAGVAQSPRYKIIEKRQSVAFWCNPISGHATLYWYQQILGQGPKLLIQFQNNGVVDDSQLPKDRFSAERLKGVDSTLKIQPAKLEDSAVYLCASSSTDSPEAFFGQGTRLTVV.